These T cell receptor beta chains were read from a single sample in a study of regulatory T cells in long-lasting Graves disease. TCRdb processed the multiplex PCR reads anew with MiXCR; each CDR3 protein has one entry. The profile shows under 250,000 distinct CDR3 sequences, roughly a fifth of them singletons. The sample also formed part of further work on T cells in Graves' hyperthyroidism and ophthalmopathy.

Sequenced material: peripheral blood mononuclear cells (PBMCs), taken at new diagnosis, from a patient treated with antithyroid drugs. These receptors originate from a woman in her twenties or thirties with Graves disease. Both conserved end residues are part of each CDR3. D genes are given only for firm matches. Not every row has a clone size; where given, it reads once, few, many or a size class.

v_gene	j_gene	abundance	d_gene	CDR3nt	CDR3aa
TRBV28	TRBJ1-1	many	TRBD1	TGTGCCAGCATAGACAGGGGGCCATTGAACACTGAAGCTTTCTTT	CASIDRGPLNTEAFF
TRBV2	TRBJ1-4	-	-	TGTGCCAGCAGTGACAGAAGAAGGGAAAAACTGTTTTTT	CASSDRRREKLFF
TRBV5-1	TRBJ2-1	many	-	TGCGCCAGCAGCTTGCTGGGAAATCCAATATTCGATGAGCAGTTCTTC	CASSLLGNPIFDEQFF
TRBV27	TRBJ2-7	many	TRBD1	TGTGCCAGCAGTTCGGACAGGGGGGTTGCCTACGAGCAGTACTTC	CASSSDRGVAYEQYF
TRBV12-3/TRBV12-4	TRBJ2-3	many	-	TGTGCCAGCAGTTTAGGGGGATTCGGCACAGATACGCAGTATTTT	CASSLGGFGTDTQYF
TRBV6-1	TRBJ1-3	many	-	TGTGCCAGCAGTGAACGGCGGGGAACTGGAAACACCATATATTTT	CASSERRGTGNTIYF
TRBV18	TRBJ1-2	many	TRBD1	TGTGCCAGCTCACCACGGGGACAGGGAATGGATGGCTACACCTTC	CASSPRGQGMDGYTF
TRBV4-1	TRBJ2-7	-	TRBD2	TGCGCCAGCAGCCAGGGTCATACTAGCGGGAGATTCTACGAGCAGTACTTC	CASSQGHTSGRFYEQYF
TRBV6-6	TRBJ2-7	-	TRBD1	TGTGCCAGCAGTTACTCGGGACAGGGTGGATACGAGCAGTACTTC	CASSYSGQGGYEQYF
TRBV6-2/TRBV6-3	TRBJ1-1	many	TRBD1	TGTGCCAGCAGGGTCCCGGGACAGGGGATAGTCTCTGAAGCTTTCTTT	CASRVPGQGIVSEAFF
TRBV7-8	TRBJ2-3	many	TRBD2	TGTGCCAGCAGCTTAATCCCTAGCGGGGGTACACAGGTAGATACGCAGTATTTT	CASSLIPSGGTQVDTQYF
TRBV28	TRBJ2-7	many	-	TGTGCCAGCAGTTTAAGGGCTGAGCAGTACTTC	CASSLRAEQYF
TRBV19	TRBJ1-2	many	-	TGTGCCAGTACCCCAGGGCGGTTTGGCTACACCTTC	CASTPGRFGYTF
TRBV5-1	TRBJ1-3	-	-	TGCGCCAGCAGCCAAGGGACCCCACCGCTCTCCACCATATATTTT	CASSQGTPPLSTIYF
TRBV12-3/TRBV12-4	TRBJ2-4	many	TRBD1	TGTGCCAGCAGCGAAGGACAGGGGCTAGCCAAAAACATTCAGTACTTC	CASSEGQGLAKNIQYF
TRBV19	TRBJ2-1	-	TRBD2	TGTGCCAGTAGCATGACTAGCGGGGGGTCCTACAATGAGCAGTTCTTC	CASSMTSGGSYNEQFF
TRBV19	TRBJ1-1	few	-	TGTGCCAGTAATATTGGGCCAGGCGTGAACACTGAAGCTTTCTTT	CASNIGPGVNTEAFF
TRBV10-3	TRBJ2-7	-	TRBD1	TGTGCCATCGAGAATCCGACAGGGTTTTACTACGAGCAGTACTTC	CAIENPTGFYYEQYF
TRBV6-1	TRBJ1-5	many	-	TGTGCCAGCAGTGAAGCGACTATATTCGAAGGGGGGACTCAGCCCCAGCATTTT	CASSEATIFEGGTQPQHF
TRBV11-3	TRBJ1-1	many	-	TGTGCCAGCAGCTTAGTACCCACGGATAGGGCTTTCTTT	CASSLVPTDRAFF
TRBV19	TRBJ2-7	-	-	TGTGCCAGTAAACTCCGGGACGATCCCCTACGAGCGGTCTACTTC	CASKLRDDPLRAVYF
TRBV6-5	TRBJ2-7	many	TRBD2	TGTGCCAGCAGTTCCAGCGGGGTCTCCTACGAGCAGTACTTC	CASSSSGVSYEQYF
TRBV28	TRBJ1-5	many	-	TGTGCCAGCAGTACTAACAGGGCTCTGGAGCCCCAGCATTTT	CASSTNRALEPQHF
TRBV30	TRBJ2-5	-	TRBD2	TGTGCCTGGAGTTGGCGGGGTAGCGGGGGCCAAGAGACCCAGTACTTC	CAWSWRGSGGQETQYF
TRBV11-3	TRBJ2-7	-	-	TGTGCCAGCAGCTCCACCTTGGGTACGAGCTCCTACGAGCAGTACTTC	CASSSTLGTSSYEQYF
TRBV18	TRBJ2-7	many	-	TGTGCCAGCTCACCAGGGAGGAGCTCCTACGAGCAGTACTTC	CASSPGRSSYEQYF
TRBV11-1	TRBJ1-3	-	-	TGTGCCAGCATCCGAGACCCGGCCAGGGCCAACACCATATATTTT	CASIRDPARANTIYF
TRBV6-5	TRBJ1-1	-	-	TGTGCCAGCAGTTACGTCGGATCAAAAGTTTTCTTT	CASSYVGSKVFF
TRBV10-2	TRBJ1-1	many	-	TGCGCCAGCAGTGAGAGACAGCTGAACACTGAAGCTTTCTTT	CASSERQLNTEAFF
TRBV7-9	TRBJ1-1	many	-	TGTGCCAGCAGCTCGGCTGGACAGAGGACCACTGAAGCTTTCTTT	CASSSAGQRTTEAFF
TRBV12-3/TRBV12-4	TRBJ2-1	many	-	TGTGCCAGCAGTTTAGGGGGACATATCCAGTTCTTC	CASSLGGHIQFF
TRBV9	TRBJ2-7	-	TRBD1	TGTGCCAGCAGCTTATCACGGGACAGGGCTGACGAGCAGTACTTC	CASSLSRDRADEQYF
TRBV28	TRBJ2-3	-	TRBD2	TGTGCCAGCAGTCCTTGGCGGGGGGGCACAGATACGCAGTATTTT	CASSPWRGGTDTQYF
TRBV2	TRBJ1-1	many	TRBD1	TGTGCCGCGCGCCGGGACAGGGCCATGAACACTGAAGCTTTCTTT	CAARRDRAMNTEAFF
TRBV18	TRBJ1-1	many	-	TGTGCCAGCTCACCACAGGGTGAGAACACTGAAGCTTTCTTT	CASSPQGENTEAFF
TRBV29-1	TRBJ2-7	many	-	TGCAGCGTTGATGGGGGGTACGAGCAGTACTTC	CSVDGGYEQYF
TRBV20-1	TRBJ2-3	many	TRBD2	TGCAGTGCGGTTGGACTAGCGACGACAGATACGCAGTATTTT	CSAVGLATTDTQYF
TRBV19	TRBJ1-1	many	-	TGTGCCACTCAACCCGGGGGGGTTGAAGCTTTCTTT	CATQPGGVEAFF
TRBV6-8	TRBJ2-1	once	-	TGTGCCAGCAGTTATAGACAGAGGGGCAATGAGCAGTTCTTC	CASSYRQRGNEQFF
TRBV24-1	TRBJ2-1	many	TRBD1	TGTGCCACCAGTGATTTAGTCGGACAGGGAGACAATGAGCAGTTCTTC	CATSDLVGQGDNEQFF
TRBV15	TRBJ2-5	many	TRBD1	TGTGCCACCAGCAGAGTTGGGGGACAGGGGGCGAAGACCCAGTACTTC	CATSRVGGQGAKTQYF
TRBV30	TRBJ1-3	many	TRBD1	TGTGCCTGGAGCAGGGGGGGCTCTGGAAACACCATATATTTT	CAWSRGGSGNTIYF
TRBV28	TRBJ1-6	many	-	TGTGCCAGCAGTCCAATCTATAATTCACCCCTCCACTTT	CASSPIYNSPLHF
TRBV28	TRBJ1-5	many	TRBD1	TGTGCCAGCAGCGTATGGGGGACAGGGCCTAGCAATCAGCCCCAGCATTTT	CASSVWGTGPSNQPQHF
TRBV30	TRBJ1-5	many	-	TGTGCCTGGACCCCGCCGGGGGACAATCAGCCCCAGCATTTT	CAWTPPGDNQPQHF
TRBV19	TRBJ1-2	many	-	TGTGCCAGTAAGGAGGGAGCTAACTATGGCTACACCTTC	CASKEGANYGYTF